The clone carrying this T cell receptor (beta chain) was found a few times. These data belong to a study of T cells after yellow fever vaccination. Study context: The fractions with low cell numbers were processed using SMART-Seq v4 Ultra Low Input.

MiXCR, applied by TCRdb to the 5' RACE reads, yields one record per CDR3 protein. Of roughly 48,000 distinct CDR3 sequences in the sample, 6% to 8.5% were seen once. General study results and limits: Post-booster samples contained most primary-vaccination clones (around 95% CD4, 70% to 90% CD8). The CD4 and CD8 compartments had a small share of their clonotypes in common.

The sequence came from a man between 18 and 29 years old who received the YFV17D yellow fever vaccine. Source: CD8+ T cells not binding an NS4B(214-222) dextramer, sorted from PBMCs, taken more than 40 days after the first yellow fever vaccination.

The CDR3 loop is CSVPLGLSTDTQYF. DNA for the CDR3: TGCAGCGTTCCTTTGGGGCTTAGCACAGATACGCAGTATTTT. The chain links TRBV29-1 to TRBJ2-3; D perhaps matches TRBD1 (5 bases). The CDR3 is 14 amino acids. Germline loops: CDR1 SQVTM, CDR2 ANQGSEA. V was shortened by 5 bases and J by 0 bases, with 12 bases between the two germline ends.